The rows below give T cell receptor beta chains drawn from one sample of a study of T-cell memory formation after mild COVID-19. Each CDR3 protein gets one entry after TCRdb re-called the 5' RACE reads with MiXCR. The sample yields hundreds of thousands of distinct CDR3 sequences, about a fifth seen once. Sequenced material: PBMCs or a T cell subset sorted from them (not recorded which). All receptors come from an adult woman who had mild COVID-19 (a few samples of this study predate the infection). Cell type and time point are not known. Both conserved end residues are part of each CDR3. The D gene is left open where the match is weak. Clone sizes are given selectively: once, few, many, or a class where the clone is expanded.

D: TRBD1; V: TRBV30; size: .; J: TRBJ1-2; CDR3: CAWSGDRVAGYTF; DNA: TGTGCCTGGAGTGGGGACAGGGTGGCTGGCTACACATTC
D: TRBD2; V: TRBV7-9; size: few; J: TRBJ2-3; CDR3: CASSLVAKLDRLAGSTDTQYF; DNA: TGTGCCAGCAGCTTAGTGGCTAAGTTAGATCGACTAGCGGGAAGCACAGATACGCAGTATTTT
D: .; V: TRBV15; size: .; J: TRBJ2-5; CDR3: CATSRGTGTGETQYF; DNA: TGTGCCACCAGCAGGGGTACAGGGACCGGGGAGACCCAGTACTTC
D: .; V: TRBV30; size: many; J: TRBJ2-1; CDR3: CAWSIYNEQFF; DNA: TGTGCCTGGAGTATCTACAATGAGCAGTTCTTC
D: .; V: TRBV6-6; size: .; J: TRBJ2-4; CDR3: CASSPTGQKNIQYF; DNA: TGTGCCAGCAGCCCGACGGGACAAAAAAACATTCAGTACTTC
D: .; V: TRBV24-1; size: few; J: TRBJ2-3; CDR3: CATSDLNTDTQYF; DNA: TGTGCCACCAGTGACCTGAATACAGATACGCAGTATTTT
D: .; V: TRBV18; size: .; J: TRBJ2-7; CDR3: CASSTASSYEQYF; DNA: TGTGCCAGCTCCACTGCCAGCTCCTACGAGCAGTACTTC
D: TRBD1; V: TRBV7-2; size: few; J: TRBJ2-5; CDR3: CASSKDRGRETQYF; DNA: TGTGCCAGCAGCAAGGACAGGGGGCGGGAGACCCAGTACTTC
D: .; V: TRBV4-3; size: few; J: TRBJ2-4; CDR3: CASSQDLGGAAAKNIQYF; DNA: TGCGCCAGCAGCCAAGATCTCGGAGGGGCGGCAGCCAAAAACATTCAGTACTTC
D: TRBD2; V: TRBV11-2; size: .; J: TRBJ2-3; CDR3: CASSLAPWESGGAVVKDTQYF; DNA: TGTGCCAGCAGCTTAGCCCCCTGGGAGAGCGGGGGGGCCGTAGTCAAAGATACGCAGTATTTT
D: .; V: TRBV4-1; size: .; J: TRBJ2-2; CDR3: CASSQASRAAGELFF; DNA: TGCGCCAGCAGCCAAGCGAGCCGGGCGGCCGGGGAGCTGTTTTTT
D: .; V: TRBV3-1; size: few; J: TRBJ1-3; CDR3: CASSQSGLSWAGNTIYF; DNA: TGTGCCAGCAGCCAATCCGGACTCTCCTGGGCTGGAAACACCATATATTTT
D: .; V: TRBV18; size: .; J: TRBJ1-1; CDR3: CASSPQGIMNTEAFF; DNA: TGTGCCAGCTCACCGCAGGGGATCATGAACACTGAAGCTTTCTTT
D: TRBD1; V: TRBV27; size: .; J: TRBJ2-7; CDR3: CASSLSGTGIYEQYF; DNA: TGTGCCAGCAGTTTATCGGGGACAGGGATCTACGAGCAGTACTTC
D: .; V: TRBV5-8; size: .; J: TRBJ1-2; CDR3: CASSFYRDVYGYTF; DNA: TGTGCCAGCAGCTTCTACAGGGACGTGTATGGCTACACCTTC
D: .; V: TRBV7-9; size: few; J: TRBJ1-2; CDR3: CASSLGRRGETGHGYTF; DNA: TGTGCCAGCAGCTTAGGTCGGAGGGGGGAAACAGGCCATGGCTACACCTTC
D: .; V: TRBV6-1; size: few; J: TRBJ1-2; CDR3: CAETPGGYTF; DNA: TGTGCCGAGACTCCGGGCGGCTACACCTTC
D: .; V: TRBV6-2/TRBV6-3; size: .; J: TRBJ2-1; CDR3: CASSYSNWDNEQFF; DNA: TGTGCCAGCAGTTACTCGAATTGGGACAATGAGCAGTTCTTC
D: .; V: TRBV7-2; size: few; J: TRBJ1-3; CDR3: CASSWTAGNTIYF; DNA: TGTGCCAGCAGTTGGACGGCTGGAAACACCATATATTTT
D: .; V: TRBV12-3/TRBV12-4; size: .; J: TRBJ1-4; CDR3: CASSFSRDEKLFF; DNA: TGTGCCAGCAGTTTCTCCAGGGACGAAAAACTGTTTTTT
D: TRBD1; V: TRBV6-2/TRBV6-3; size: .; J: TRBJ1-1; CDR3: CASILGQGGPVNTEAFF; DNA: TGTGCCAGCATCCTCGGACAGGGGGGCCCGGTGAACACTGAAGCTTTCTTT
D: TRBD2; V: TRBV6-2/TRBV6-3; size: few; J: TRBJ2-7; CDR3: CASSYSSLLTSGGDEQYF; DNA: TGTGCCAGCAGTTACTCGAGCCTACTTACTAGCGGGGGTGACGAGCAGTACTTC
D: TRBD2; V: TRBV4-2; size: few; J: TRBJ2-7; CDR3: CASSQASYGLAGDYEQYF; DNA: TGTGCCAGCAGCCAAGCCTCATACGGACTAGCGGGTGATTACGAGCAGTACTTC
D: TRBD1; V: TRBV4-3; size: .; J: TRBJ2-1; CDR3: CASSTGTGVYNEQFF; DNA: TGCGCCAGCAGCACCGGGACAGGAGTATACAATGAGCAGTTCTTC
D: TRBD1; V: TRBV6-1; size: many; J: TRBJ2-1; CDR3: CASSTRQGAYNEQFF; DNA: TGTGCCAGCAGTACCCGACAGGGGGCCTACAATGAGCAGTTCTTC
D: TRBD2; V: TRBV7-9; size: few; J: TRBJ2-1; CDR3: CASSSGLASSGNEQFF; DNA: TGTGCCAGCAGCTCGGGACTAGCTTCGAGCGGCAATGAGCAGTTCTTC
D: TRBD2; V: TRBV7-2; size: few; J: TRBJ2-3; CDR3: CASSLQRGARDTQYF; DNA: TGTGCCAGCAGCCTGCAGCGGGGGGCACGAGATACGCAGTATTTT
D: TRBD1; V: TRBV20-1; size: .; J: TRBJ1-1; CDR3: CSASPGTGFSEAFF; DNA: TGCAGTGCTAGCCCGGGGACAGGGTTTTCTGAAGCTTTCTTT
D: TRBD2; V: TRBV7-9; size: .; J: TRBJ2-7; CDR3: CASSSEGLAATYEQYF; DNA: TGTGCCAGCAGCTCTGAGGGACTAGCGGCGACCTACGAGCAGTACTTC